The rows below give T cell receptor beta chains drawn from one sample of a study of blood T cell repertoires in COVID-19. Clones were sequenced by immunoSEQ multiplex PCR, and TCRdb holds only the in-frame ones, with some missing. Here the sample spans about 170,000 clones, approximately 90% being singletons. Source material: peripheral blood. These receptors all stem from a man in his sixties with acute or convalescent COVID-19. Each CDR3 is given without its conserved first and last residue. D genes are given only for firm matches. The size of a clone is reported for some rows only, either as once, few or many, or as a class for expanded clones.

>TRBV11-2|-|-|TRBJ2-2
ASSPRRGGTGELF
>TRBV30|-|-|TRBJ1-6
AWSDRSPSSPLH
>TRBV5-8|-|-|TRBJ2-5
ASSLGLQGGVTETQY
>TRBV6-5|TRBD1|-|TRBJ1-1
ASSRGQVNTEAF
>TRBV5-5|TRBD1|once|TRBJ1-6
ASSLELDRASSPLH
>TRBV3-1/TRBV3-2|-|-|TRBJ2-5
ASSPPAQGKWKETQY
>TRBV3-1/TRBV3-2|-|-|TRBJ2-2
ASSQQANTGELF
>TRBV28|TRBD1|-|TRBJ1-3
ASKATGTAGNTIY
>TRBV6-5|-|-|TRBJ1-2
ASSRDSNYGYT
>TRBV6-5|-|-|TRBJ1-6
ASTRGSVDSPLH
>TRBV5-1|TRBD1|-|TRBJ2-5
ASSAGGQETQY
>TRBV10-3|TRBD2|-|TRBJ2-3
AISDLAGEGTDTQY
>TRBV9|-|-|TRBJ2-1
ASSPRVNEQF
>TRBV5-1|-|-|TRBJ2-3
ASSFRRGSTDTQY
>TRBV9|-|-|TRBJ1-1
ASSVAGQGSEAF
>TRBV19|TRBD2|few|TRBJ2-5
ASSIEGGRASLETQY
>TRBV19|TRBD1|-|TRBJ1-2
ASSSGRGQGNYGYT
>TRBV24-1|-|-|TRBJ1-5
ATSDSLDRSNQPQH
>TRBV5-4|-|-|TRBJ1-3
ASSLGSTISGNTIY
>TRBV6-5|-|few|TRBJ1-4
ASSNPRFVNEKLF
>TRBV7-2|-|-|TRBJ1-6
ASSLVGQGWEVSPLH
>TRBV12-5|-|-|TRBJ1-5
ASGSGRTALDNQPQH
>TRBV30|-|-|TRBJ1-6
AWNGPGRNSPLH
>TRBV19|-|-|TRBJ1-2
ASSISPTGGYT
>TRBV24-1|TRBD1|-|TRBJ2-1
ATSDPGQGAGVRYNEQF
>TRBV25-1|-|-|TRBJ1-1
ASSGGVNTEAF
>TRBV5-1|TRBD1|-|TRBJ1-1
ASSGGTGNTEAF
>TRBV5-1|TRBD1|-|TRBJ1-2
ASSSGQAKVGGYT
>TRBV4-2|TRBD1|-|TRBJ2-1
ASSQVGGQGENEQF
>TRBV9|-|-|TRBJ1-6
ASSVALGGDSPLH
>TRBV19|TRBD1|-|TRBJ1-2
ASSIGTGKYGYT
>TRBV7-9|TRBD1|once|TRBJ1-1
ASSSQGARAF
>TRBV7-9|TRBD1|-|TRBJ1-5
ASSPGGQGGNQPQH
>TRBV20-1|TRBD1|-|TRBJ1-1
SASDREKAF
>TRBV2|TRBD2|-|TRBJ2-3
ASSLSGSSTDTQY
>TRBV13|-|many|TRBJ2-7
ASSSSLTYEQY
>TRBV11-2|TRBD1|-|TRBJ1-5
ASSLDDRGRSNQPQH
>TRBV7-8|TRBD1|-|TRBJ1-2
ASSLIGAGGLYYGYT
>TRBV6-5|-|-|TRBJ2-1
ASRRSTYNEQF
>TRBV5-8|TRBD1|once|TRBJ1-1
ASSFRDRVFSEAF
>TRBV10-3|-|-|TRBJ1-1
AISANYGMNTEAF
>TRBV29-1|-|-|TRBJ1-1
SVSNTLNTEAF
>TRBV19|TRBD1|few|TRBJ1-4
ASSLTQGATNEKLF
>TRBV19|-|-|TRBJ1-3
ASSIRGSGNTIY
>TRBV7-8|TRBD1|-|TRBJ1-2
ASSLFGQGNSGYT
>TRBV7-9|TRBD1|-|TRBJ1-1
ASSLDRFNEAF
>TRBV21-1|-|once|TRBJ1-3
ASTVIDHSGNTIY
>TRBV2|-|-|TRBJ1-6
ASSVRTLKNNSPLH
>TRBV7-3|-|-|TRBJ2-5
ASSFSAAPQETQY
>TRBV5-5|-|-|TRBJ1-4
ASSFSWQDNEKLF